Below are 28 T cell receptor beta chains sequenced from a single sample in a study of T cell clonality in common variable immunodeficiency. Study findings and constraints: Reportedly, TCR beta sequences from common variable immunodeficiency showed fewer deletions and N-nucleotide insertions.

These receptors lack a known antigen. Clones were sequenced by immunoSEQ multiplex PCR, and TCRdb holds only the in-frame ones, with some missing. This sample's table has over 15,000 clones. The sequenced material came from peripheral blood mononuclear cells. The receptors stem from a human donor with common variable immunodeficiency.

As concerns this clone: The read comes to an end 3 residues before the CDR3 does, leaving the germline J gene to fill in the end. This rearrangement joins TRBV7-3 to TRBJ2-1, with 7 bases lining up with TRBD1. J was trimmed by 3 bases and V by 1 base; bases with no gene match: 0. CDR3 length: 14 residues. Germline CDR1 reads SGHTA; CDR2 reads FQGTGA. The sequenced part of the CDR3 DNA is TGTGCCAGCAGCTTAAGGGACAGCTACAATGAG. Translation: CASSLRDSYNE. The full-length CDR3 reads as CASSLRDSYNEQFF.

About this clone itself: The read terminates 3 residues before the CDR3 end, so the remaining end is supplied by the germline J gene. The gene calls are TRBV19 and TRBJ1-5; 7 nucleotides line up with TRBD1. The V gene end was trimmed by 4 bases and the J gene end by 5 bases; junction bases not matched to a gene: 2. This CDR3 is 13 amino acids long. From germline, CDR1 is LNHDA and CDR2 SQIVND (reference sequence). The CDR3 loop reads CASSNTGDQPQHF. Partial CDR3 DNA: TGTGCCAGTAGTAACACAGGGGATCAGCCC. Looking up the rest from reference TRBV19 and TRBJ1-5 gives the full variable domain: DGGITQSPKYLFRKEGQNVTLSCEQNLNHDAMYWYRQDPGQGLRLIYYSQIVNDFQKGDIAEGYSVSREKKESFPLTVTSAQKNPTAFYLCASSNTGDQPQHFGDGTRLSIL.

A remark on this clone: The sequenced fragment ends 3 residues before the CDR3 boundary, so the rest is inferred from the germline J gene. The chain is built from TRBV19 and TRBJ1-2; TRBD1 agrees at 10 bases. This CDR3 spans 13 amino acids. Per germline, CDR1 LNHDA and CDR2 SQIVND (reference sequence). The DNA read from the CDR3 is TGTGCCAGTAGCACCGGGACAGGGGTAGGC. This translates into CASSTGTGVG. The whole CDR3 protein reads CASSTGTGVGYTF. Combining the CDR3 with reference TRBV19 and TRBJ1-2 gives the whole variable domain DGGITQSPKYLFRKEGQNVTLSCEQNLNHDAMYWYRQDPGQGLRLIYYSQIVNDFQKGDIAEGYSVSREKKESFPLTVTSAQKNPTAFYLCASSTGTGVGYTFGSGTRLTVV.

On this clone: The missing CDR3 end, 3 residues past where the read stops, is filled in from the germline J gene. The chain has TRBV14 and TRBJ2-5; D uncertain. With 1 base removed from V and 6 bases from J, the gap between germline ends came to 6 bases. Germline V gives CDR1 SGHDN, CDR2 FVKESK. The CDR3 is made up of 12 amino acids. CDR3 DNA (partial): TGTGCCAGCAGCCAAGGCGCGCAGACC. It specifies CASSQGAQT. The whole CDR3 sequence reads CASSQGAQTQYF. Full variable domain (remainder filled in from reference TRBV14 and TRBJ2-5): EAGVTQFPSHSVIEKGQTVTLRCDPISGHDNLYWYRRVMGKEIKFLLHFVKESKQDESGMPNNRFLAERTGGTYSTLKVQPAELEDSGVYFCASSQGAQTQYFGPGTRLLVL.

As regards this clone: The read falls 3 residues short of the CDR3 end, and the missing part is taken from the germline J gene. This sequence joins TRBV18 and TRBJ2-7, with D possibly TRBD1 on 6 matching bases. The CDR3 loop spans 13 amino acids. Germline CDR1 and CDR2: KGHSH and LQKENI. V lost 6 bases and J lost 6, with 15 bases in between. Here the CDR3 reads CASSPRDIGEQYF. CDR3 DNA (partial): TGTGCCAGCTCGCCTCGGGACATAGGCGAG.

Notes on this clone: The CDR3 end lies 3 residues beyond the end of the read and is filled in from the germline J gene. The chain has TRBV19 and TRBJ1-1; unclear D gene. The CDR3 runs to 14 residues. Germline-derived CDR1 and CDR2 are LNHDA and SQIVND (reference sequence). The germline V and J ends were trimmed by 3 bases and 2 bases, with 10 bases remaining between them. The CDR3 bases that were read are TGTGCCAGTAGTATTACCCAGTCAAACACTGAA. Protein: CASSITQSNTE. Given in full, the CDR3 is CASSITQSNTEAFF.

A word on this clone: The missing CDR3 end, 3 residues past where the read stops, is filled in from the germline J gene. This chain links TRBV18 with TRBJ1-1, with D unclear. CDR3 length: 15 amino acids. V was cut by 3 bases and J by 1 base, with 12 bases left in between. CDR1 and CDR2 from the germline V gene are KGHSH and LQKENI. CDR3 DNA (partial): TGTGCCAGCTCACCGCGGCTTGGCAGGAACACTGAA. Protein sequence: CASSPRLGRNTE. The whole CDR3 sequence is CASSPRLGRNTEAFF.

Remarks on this clone: Read data end 3 residues before the CDR3 end; the end is taken from the germline J gene. The rearrangement links TRBV20-1 to TRBJ1-6, with TRBD1 matching 9 bases. Germline V CDR1 and CDR2: DFQATT, SNEGSKA (reference sequence). The CDR3 loop spans 11 amino acids. CDR3 region: CSATTGGTLHF. The sequenced part of the CDR3 DNA is TGCAGTGCGACTACAGGGGGCACC.

Comments on this clone: The read terminates 3 residues before the CDR3 end, so the remaining end is supplied by the germline J gene. This rearrangement joins TRBV29-1 to TRBJ2-2; D gene unclear. The CDR3 length is 13 residues. V shed 6 bases and J shed 0 bases, with 8 bases lying between them. Germline lookup yields CDR1 SQVTM and CDR2 ANQGSEA. CDR3 DNA, as far as it was read: TGCAGCGTCACTCCGGCGAACACCGGGGAG. Protein sequence: CSVTPANTGE. From start to end, the CDR3 is CSVTPANTGELFF.

About this clone itself: The read comes to an end 3 residues before the CDR3 does, leaving the germline J gene to fill in the end. The chain links TRBV15 to TRBJ2-3, with TRBD1 matching 9 bases. The junction had 1 base not matched to a gene; V was cut back by 0 bases and J by 3 bases. Germline values: CDR1 LNHNV, CDR2 YYDKDF (reference sequence). This CDR3 is 15 amino acids long. This CDR3 is CATSREGQGTDTQYF. The sequenced CDR3 bases are TGTGCCACCAGCAGAGAGGGACAGGGTACAGATACG.

With respect to this clone: The read is 3 residues too short to cover the CDR3 end, so that end is filled in from the germline J gene. The genes are TRBV29-1 and TRBJ2-1; D perhaps matches TRBD1 (6 bases). The germline CDR1 and CDR2 sequences are SQVTM and ANQGSEA. The ends were cut back, 7 bases at V and 3 bases at J, with 22 bases in the middle. The CDR3 length is 16 residues. The chain's CDR3 is CSESGASGQDYNEQFF. The sequenced part of the CDR3 DNA is TGCAGCGAGAGCGGAGCCTCGGGACAAGACTACAATGAG.

A word on this clone: The CDR3 end lies 3 residues beyond the end of the read and is filled in from the germline J gene. V is TRBV18 and J is TRBJ1-4; D is perhaps TRBD1 (5 bases). The germline CDR1 and CDR2 sequences are KGHSH and LQKENI. CDR3 length equals 15 residues. V lost 2 bases to trimming and J lost 3 bases, with 10 bases between them. Partial CDR3 DNA: TGTGCCAGCTCACCAAGGGCAGGGCCTAATGAAAAA. Encoded protein: CASSPRAGPNEK. The full-length CDR3 reads as CASSPRAGPNEKLFF.

Comments on this clone: The read halts 3 residues ahead of the CDR3 end, with the missing end drawn from the germline J gene. The chain couples TRBV20-1 to TRBJ1-4, with 9 bases identical to TRBD1. Germline CDR1 is DFQATT and CDR2 is SNEGSKA (reference sequence). This CDR3 region has 17 residues. V shed 3 bases, J shed 2 bases, and the junction held 10 bases outside the gene matches. The sequenced part of the CDR3 DNA is TGCAGTGCTAGGGACATGGACAGGGGCTCGACTAATGAAAAA. Protein: CSARDMDRGSTNEK. The full CDR3 protein reads CSARDMDRGSTNEKLFF.

Its frequency marks this clone as medium-sized. Coverage ceases 3 residues before the CDR3 finishes, and the germline J gene fills in the end. V and J are TRBV2 and TRBJ2-5, with TRBD1 identical over 9 bases. The germline gives CDR1 SNHLY, CDR2 FYNNEI. With V trimmed by 5 bases and J by 6 bases, 7 bases remained unmatched. This CDR3 has 14 residues. The CDR3 protein is CASSSGQGVQTQYF. Partial CDR3 DNA: TGTGCCAGCAGTTCGGGACAGGGAGTGCAGACC.

Concerning this clone: The read is 3 residues too short to cover the CDR3 end, so that end is filled in from the germline J gene. The V and J genes are TRBV2 and TRBJ1-4; 10 positions agree with TRBD1. Germline values: CDR1 SNHLY, CDR2 FYNNEI. The CDR3 sequence is 18 residues long. V lost 6 bases, J lost 2 bases, and 12 bases stayed unmatched. CDR3 DNA (partial): TGTGCCAGCAGCCACCCCACGGACAGGGGGGAGACTAATGAAAAA. Its translation is CASSHPTDRGETNEK. The full CDR3 reads CASSHPTDRGETNEKLFF.

With regard to this clone: The read gets to within 3 residues of the CDR3 end, and the germline J gene fills in the rest. The chain couples TRBV20-1 to TRBJ2-7; D possibly corresponds to TRBD2 (6 bases). From germline, CDR1 is DFQATT and CDR2 SNEGSKA (reference sequence). Trimming stripped 3 bases from V and 2 bases from J, with 14 bases between. This CDR3 has 14 amino acids. Here the CDR3 reads CSASPTRFPYEQYF. Incomplete CDR3 DNA: TGCAGTGCTAGTCCGACTAGATTTCCCTACGAG.

As regards this clone: The read ends 3 residues shy of where the CDR3 ends; the end is completed using the germline J gene. The V call is TRBV7-9, the J call TRBJ1-6; a weak D match, TRBD1 (5 bases). The germline gives CDR1 SEHNR, CDR2 FQNEAQ (reference sequence). V lost 8 bases to trimming and J lost 6 bases, with 14 bases between them. The CDR3 consists of 14 residues. CDR3 sequence: CASDGGEINSPLHF. The covered CDR3 bases are TGTGCCAGCGACGGGGGGGAGATTAATTCACCC.

Note on this clone: The CDR3 end is not reached by the read, which stops 3 residues before it; the germline J gene fills it in. The chain combines TRBV30 with TRBJ1-2; 10 bases are a match to TRBD1. V lost 4 bases to trimming and J lost 2 bases; unmatched junction nucleotides: 4. The germline V gene has CDR1 GTSNPN and CDR2 SVGIG (reference sequence). The CDR3 extends over 14 amino acids. The covered CDR3 bases are TGTGCCTGGAAAGGGGACAGGGGAAACTATGGC. It encodes CAWKGDRGNYG. The full-length CDR3 reads as CAWKGDRGNYGYTF.

Notes on this clone: The read gets to within 3 residues of the CDR3 end, and the germline J gene fills in the rest. V usage is TRBV14 and J usage is TRBJ2-1; maybe TRBD2 (6 bases). Germline CDR1 and CDR2: SGHDN and FVKESK. With 4 bases removed from V and 1 base from J, the gap between germline ends came to 8 bases. The CDR3 consists of 14 residues. The chain's CDR3 is CASSPGLSYNEQFF. The CDR3 DNA, read in part, is TGTGCCAGCAGCCCGGGACTGTCCTACAATGAG.

CDR3 loop: CASSWGREETQYF. The CDR3 bases that were read are TGTGCCAGCTCATGGGGGCGCGAAGAGACC. This chain joins TRBV18 and TRBJ2-5, with D possibly being TRBD1 (6 bases). The sequence runs out 3 residues before the end of the CDR3; the remainder is reconstructed from the germline J gene. This CDR3 has 13 residues. Germline V gene lookup returns CDR1 KGHSH and CDR2 LQKENI. The V and J ends lost 5 bases and 3 bases respectively, with 10 bases between them.

On this clone itself: The read stops 3 residues short of the end of the CDR3; the missing end is completed from the germline J gene. The rearrangement links TRBV20-1 to TRBJ1-1, with 9 bases aligning to TRBD1. The CDR3 has 16 amino acids. From germline, CDR1 is DFQATT and CDR2 SNEGSKA (reference sequence). V was pared by 2 bases and J by 6 bases, with 13 bases of the junction left unmatched. The CDR3 DNA, read in part, is TGCAGTGCTAGAAAAGGGACAGGGACCCACTACTCTGAA. The encoded protein is CSARKGTGTHYSE. The complete CDR3 protein is CSARKGTGTHYSEAFF.

The chain's CDR3 is CSVEDGGERGRTEAFF. CDR3 bases read: TGCAGCGTTGAAGACGGAGGAGAGAGGGGGAGGACTGAA. V gene TRBV29-1 combines with J gene TRBJ1-1, with D maybe TRBD1 (6 bases). The read ends 3 residues early relative to the CDR3; the germline J gene fills the gap. This CDR3 is 16 amino acids long. Germline V lookup: CDR1 SQVTM, CDR2 ANQGSEA. Trimming shortened V by 0 bases and J by 5 bases, and 19 bases separated the two germline ends. Supplemented by reference TRBV29-1 and TRBJ1-1, the full variable domain reads SAVISQKPSRDICQRGTSLTIQCQVDSQVTMMFWYRQQPGQSLTLIATANQGSEATYESGFVIDKFPISRPNLTFSTLTVSNMSPEDSSIYLCSVEDGGERGRTEAFFGQGTRLTVV.

As regards this clone: The CDR3 end is not reached by the read, which stops 3 residues before it; the germline J gene fills it in. This rearrangement joins TRBV7-2 to TRBJ2-5; a possible D gene is TRBD2 (5 bases). CDR1 and CDR2 from the germline V gene are SGHTA and FQGNSA. The CDR3 has 13 residues. V was pared by 5 bases and J by 2 bases, with 9 bases between. The CDR3 bases that were read are TGTGCCAGCAGCCCAAAGCGGCAAGAGACC. Amino acid sequence: CASSPKRQET. The full CDR3 is CASSPKRQETQYF.

Note on this clone: Coverage ceases 3 residues before the CDR3 finishes, and the germline J gene fills in the end. This rearrangement joins TRBV7-2 to TRBJ1-2, with D perhaps matching TRBD1 (5 bases). The CDR3 is 12 amino acids. Germline V CDR1 and CDR2: SGHTA, FQGNSA. This CDR3 is CATSGREEGYTF. Partial CDR3 DNA: TGTGCCACCTCAGGGAGGGAGGAGGGC.

Of note for this clone: Read sequence stops 3 residues before the CDR3 end, and the germline J gene provides the missing end. The V call is TRBV18, the J call TRBJ1-2, with 8 positions matching TRBD1. The germline V gene has CDR1 KGHSH and CDR2 LQKENI. V was pared by 3 bases and J by 4 bases, with 4 bases of the junction left unmatched. CDR3 length: 14 residues. The sequenced part of the CDR3 DNA is TGTGCCAGCTCACCCCGCGGACAGGGCTATGGC. As protein: CASSPRGQGYG. The entire CDR3 protein reads CASSPRGQGYGYTF. The full variable domain, its missing parts supplied by reference TRBV18 and TRBJ1-2, is NAGVMQNPRHLVRRRGQEARLRCSPMKGHSHVYWYRQLPEEGLKFMVYLQKENIIDESGMPKERFSAEFPKEGPSILRIQQVVRGDSAAYFCASSPRGQGYGYTFGSGTRLTVV.

As to this clone: The read gets to within 3 residues of the CDR3 end, and the germline J gene fills in the rest. V and J are TRBV5-1 and TRBJ2-5, with 12 bases identical to TRBD1. The CDR3 contains 15 residues. V lost 4 bases to trimming and J lost 1 base; unmatched junction nucleotides: 2. The germline CDR1 and CDR2 sequences are SGHRS and YFSETQ. CDR3 DNA, as far as it was read: TGCGCCAGCAGCGGGGACAGGGGGCCCCAAGAGACC. Translated: CASSGDRGPQET. The full CDR3 sequence reads CASSGDRGPQETQYF.

Of note for this clone: The read comes to an end 3 residues before the CDR3 does, leaving the germline J gene to fill in the end. V and J are TRBV7-3 and TRBJ2-1; 9 bases fit TRBD2. The CDR3 covers 14 residues. Losses at the gene ends were 6 bases for V and 5 bases for J; bases not matched to a gene: 5. Germline V gene sequence: CDR1 SGHTA, CDR2 FQGTGA. The CDR3 loop reads CASRVAGEHNEQFF. CDR3 DNA (partial): TGTGCCAGCAGAGTAGCGGGGGAGCACAATGAG.

For this clone: The read terminates 3 residues ahead of where the CDR3 ends, so the germline J gene completes it. The chain carries TRBV9 and TRBJ1-1; 7 bases align to TRBD1. There are 16 residues in the CDR3. V dropped 0 bases and J dropped 2; count of bases not matched to a gene: 7. The germline V gene has CDR1 SGDLS and CDR2 YYNGEE. The CDR3 protein is CASSVVHVGGNTEAFF. CDR3 DNA, as far as it was read: TGTGCCAGCAGCGTAGTTCATGTAGGGGGCAACACTGAA. Using reference TRBV9 and TRBJ1-1 for the parts outside the CDR3, the full variable domain is DSGVTQTPKHLITATGQRVTLRCSPRSGDLSVYWYQQSLDQGLQFLIQYYNGEERAKGNILERFSAQQFPDLHSELNLSSLELGDSALYFCASSVVHVGGNTEAFFGQGTRLTVV.